One T cell receptor beta chain is described in this entry. The antigen remains undetermined. CD8 cells classed as naive were CD45RO-negative and positively selected for CCR7, excluding terminally differentiated effector memory CD45RA+ cells. Donors were healthy HIV-negative adults without recent acute infections or vaccinations. This specimen belongs to a study of shared clonotypes between healthy human individuals. Study-wide points: Clonotypes shared by all four donors outscored non-shared clonotypes in generation probability.

Germline V gives CDR1 WSHSY, CDR2 SAAADI. The CDR3 consists of 11 residues. The ends were cut back, 8 bases at V and 4 bases at J, with 8 bases in the middle. This table comes from immunoSEQ multiplex PCR, and its TCRdb copy is limited to in-frame clones, with some not included. The sample has 1.5 million to 2.5 million clones; about 95% are singletons. This TCR derives from a man in his late teens or twenties in good health. Sequenced material: naive CD8+ T cells sorted from blood. The chain combines TRBV10-2 with TRBJ1-2; D may be TRBD1 (5 bases). The CDR3 spells CASGGTYGYTF. The CDR3 nucleotides read TGCGCCAGCGGGGGGACCTATGGCTACACCTTC.